The 27 T cell receptor beta chains below all came from one sample that was sequenced in a study of early T cells in non-severe SARS-CoV-2 infection. Each CDR3 protein is one row after TCRdb ran MiXCR on the 5' RACE reads. Here the sample spans 25,000 to 35,000 distinct CDR3 sequences, 4% to 5.5% being singletons. The sequenced material came from whole blood. These receptors came from an adult who was a healthcare worker with PCR-confirmed SARS-CoV-2 infection or an uninfected control (not recorded which).

This clonotype occurred many times. J is TRBJ1-1 and V is TRBV5-1; 7 positions match TRBD1. V was clipped by 4 bases and J by 4 bases; unmatched bases: 10. Germline V gene lookup returns CDR1 SGHRS and CDR2 YFSETQ. The CDR3 runs to 15 residues. The CDR3 spells CASSATTGMGTEAFF. The CDR3 bases are TGCGCCAGCAGCGCGACGACAGGGATGGGCACTGAAGCTTTCTTT.

At least ten counts were recorded for this clonotype. The V gene is TRBV15, the J gene TRBJ2-1; D is unresolved. Germline CDR1 LNHNV, CDR2 YYDKDF (reference sequence). The CDR3 length is 13 residues. Trimming shortened V by 6 bases and J by 4 bases, and 10 bases separated the two germline ends. Here the CDR3 DNA reads TGTGCCACCAGAGGTGATGCTTACAATGAGCAGTTCTTC. Translating it yields CATRGDAYNEQFF.

The CDR3 DNA reads TGCAGCGTTGAAGGACTAGCGGGGACCGGGGAGCTGTTTTTT. It encodes CSVEGLAGTGELFF. The rearrangement links TRBV29-1 to TRBJ2-2; TRBD2 agrees at 11 bases. CDR1 SQVTM and CDR2 ANQGSEA come from the germline V gene. V lost 1 base, J lost 5 bases, and 0 bases stayed unmatched. CDR3 length: 14 amino acids.

This clonotype was observed at least ten times. V gene TRBV7-9 combines with J gene TRBJ1-3; D is ambiguous. The germline CDR1 and CDR2 sequences are SEHNR and FQNEAQ (reference sequence). The CDR3 is 14 residues long. Between the trimmed V and J ends, which lost 7 bases and 0 bases, there was a span of 10 bases. CDR3 loop: CASTRGFSGNTIYF. DNA of the CDR3: TGTGCCAGCACCCGAGGATTCTCTGGAAACACCATATATTTT.

This clonotype showed up many times. The chain joins TRBV29-1 to TRBJ1-5; D is unclear. Trimming took off 4 bases at V and 2 bases at J, with 15 bases between the two ends. Germline CDR1 and CDR2: SQVTM and ANQGSEA. The CDR3 has 15 residues. The CDR3 DNA reads as TGCAGCGTTGTTAAGGGCGAAGGAGGCAATCAGCCCCAGCATTTT. Its translation: CSVVKGEGGNQPQHF.

This clonotype was seen repeatedly, ten times or more. The chain combines TRBV5-1 with TRBJ2-5; D is unclear. Between the trimmed V and J ends, which lost 2 bases and 4 bases, there was a span of 12 bases. Germline CDR1 SGHRS, CDR2 YFSETQ. This CDR3 spans 14 amino acids. The CDR3 bases are TGCGCCAGCAGCTTAGCCGGGCAACGAGAGACCCAGTACTTC. Protein sequence: CASSLAGQRETQYF.

This clonotype was observed a few times. V is TRBV5-1 and J is TRBJ1-1, with TRBD1 matching 7 bases. Trimming cost V 0 bases and J 0 bases; bases outside gene matches: 2. Germline assignment: CDR1 SGHRS and CDR2 YFSETQ. The CDR3 has 15 residues. CDR3 residues: CASSLGGQLNTEAFF. In DNA, the CDR3 is TGCGCCAGCAGCTTGGGGGGACAGCTGAACACTGAAGCTTTCTTT.

The table lists this clonotype with a few counts. The rearrangement joins TRBV7-2 to TRBJ2-1; D remains ambiguous. V lost 3 bases, J lost 5 bases, and 14 bases lay in between. This CDR3 region has 15 residues. CDR1 SGHTA and CDR2 FQGNSA come from the germline V gene. For the CDR3, the DNA is TGTGCCAGCAGCTTGGTGGCGTCGAAAGACAATGAGCAGTTCTTC. Translating gives CASSLVASKDNEQFF.

This clonotype was counted a few times. The chain carries TRBV6-1 and TRBJ2-3; 9 nucleotides line up with TRBD2. The CDR3 has 16 residues. V lost 11 bases, J lost 4 bases, and 16 bases stayed unmatched. Germline values: CDR1 MNHNS, CDR2 SASEGT. The CDR3 bases are TGTGCCGGTCTAGCTGGGGGAGCGGGAGGCGCAGATACGCAGTATTTT. Translating it yields CAGLAGGAGGADTQYF.

The chain is built from TRBV21-1 and TRBJ2-7. TRBV21-1 is a pseudogene locus. The length of the CDR3 is 12 residues. The CDR3 loop reads CAIPTTRLLEYF. For the CDR3, the DNA is TGTGCCATCCCCACCACTCGGCTCTTGGAGTACTTC.

The chain uses TRBV6-5 and TRBJ2-7; TRBD2 might be the D (5 bases). Germline values: CDR1 MNHEY, CDR2 SVGAGI. Trimming took 0 bases from V and 7 from J, leaving 13 bases between them. This CDR3 is 14 amino acids long. The CDR3 region is CASSYSASTSEQYF. DNA of the CDR3: TGTGCCAGCAGTTACTCCGCCTCAACTAGTGAGCAGTACTTC.

This clonotype appeared a few times. The chain employs TRBV19 and TRBJ1-4; 7 bases line up with TRBD1. Per germline, CDR1 LNHDA and CDR2 SQIVND (reference sequence). Unmatched junction bases numbered 10, after V lost 5 bases and J lost 7 bases. The CDR3 runs to 15 residues. Here the CDR3 DNA reads TGTGCCAGTAGTTCCCGGATGCCAGGGGGTGAAAAACTGTTTTTT. Translated: CASSSRMPGGEKLFF.

This clonotype was seen repeatedly, ten times or more. The chain couples TRBV19 to TRBJ2-4; 8 bases match TRBD2. J was trimmed by 3 bases and V by 0 bases; bases with no gene match: 4. The CDR3 extends over 16 amino acids. Germline loops: CDR1 LNHDA, CDR2 SQIVND (reference sequence). The CDR3 here is CASSIDTAGGKNIQYF. DNA of the CDR3: TGTGCCAGTAGTATAGATACGGCGGGGGGCAAAAACATTCAGTACTTC.

Many counts were recorded for this clonotype. The chain has TRBV5-5 and TRBJ2-2; D possibly corresponds to TRBD1 (5 bases). Germline loops: CDR1 SGHKS, CDR2 YYEKEE (reference sequence). The CDR3 totals 17 residues. V shed 0 bases and J shed 4 bases, with 16 bases lying between them. The CDR3 DNA reads TGTGCCAGCAGCTTGGTCCCTTCGACAGCTAGCACCGGGGAGCTGTTTTTT. Protein product: CASSLVPSTASTGELFF.

This clonotype was observed many times. This sequence joins TRBV6-6 and TRBJ1-5; weak D call: TRBD1 (5 bases). The germline gives CDR1 MNHNY, CDR2 SVGAGI (reference sequence). The CDR3 sequence is 14 residues long. Trimming stripped 7 bases from V and 4 bases from J, with 14 bases between. CDR3 bases: TGTGCCAGCAACGGGGGGTTGGGGAATCAGCCCCAGCATTTT. Translating gives CASNGGLGNQPQHF.

The sample holds many counts of this clonotype. This chain joins TRBV30 and TRBJ2-7, with a weak D call TRBD2 (5 bases). Germline V gives CDR1 GTSNPN, CDR2 SVGIG (reference sequence). This CDR3 has 16 amino acids. Trimming left V 0 bases short and J 1 base short, with 16 bases between. CDR3 bases: TGTGCCTGGAGTGTCAGGACCTACGGCGGGTCCTACGAGCAGTACTTC. Its translation: CAWSVRTYGGSYEQYF.

The V gene is TRBV5-1, the J gene TRBJ2-7; no clear D. V lost 4 bases and J 4 bases, leaving 15 bases between the germline ends. CDR1 SGHRS and CDR2 YFSETQ come from the germline V gene. This CDR3 spans 14 amino acids. CDR3 bases: TGCGCCAGCAGCCCCCGGACGGAGAAATACGAGCAGTACTTC. It encodes CASSPRTEKYEQYF.

In its sample, this clonotype was seen many times. This chain uses TRBV11-2 with TRBJ2-2, with 8 positions matching TRBD2. Germline V CDR1 and CDR2: SGHAT, FQNNGV. The CDR3 runs to 16 residues. With 2 bases clipped from V and 3 bases from J, the junction kept 5 bases outside the gene matches. CDR3 amino acids: CASSLKLGRDTGELFF. The DNA of the CDR3 is TGTGCCAGCAGCTTAAAACTCGGGAGGGACACCGGGGAGCTGTTTTTT.

This clonotype appeared a few times. V gene TRBV11-2 combines with J gene TRBJ2-2; possible D gene TRBD2, 6 bases. The CDR3 length is 17 residues. The germline V and J ends were trimmed by 5 bases and 1 base, with 17 bases remaining between them. CDR1 is SGHAT and CDR2 is FQNNGV in the germline V gene. CDR3 nucleotides: TGTGCCAGCAGCAGACGCCTCGCGGGGATGAACACCGGGGAGCTGTTTTTT. Translated, it gives CASSRRLAGMNTGELFF.

This clonotype was seen at least ten times. This sequence joins TRBV21-1 and TRBJ2-2. TRBV21-1 represents a pseudogene. This CDR3 has 14 amino acids. The DNA of the CDR3 is TGTGCCAGCAGCAAAGAAGGGAACACCGGGGAGCTGTTTTTT. Its translation is CASSKEGNTGELFF.

This clonotype was observed many times. The rearrangement uses TRBV20-1 and TRBJ2-1; 11 nucleotides match TRBD2. The ends lost 0 bases at V and 5 bases at J; junction bases unmatched: 9. This CDR3 comprises 17 residues. The germline gives CDR1 DFQATT, CDR2 SNEGSKA (reference sequence). The CDR3 region has the DNA TGCAGTGCTAGAGATGGATCCCTAGCGGGAGGCGACAATGAGCAGTTCTTC. Its protein is CSARDGSLAGGDNEQFF.

This clonotype was found many times. V gene TRBV18 combines with J gene TRBJ1-6, with 7 positions matching TRBD1. Germline assignment: CDR1 KGHSH and CDR2 LQKENI. The V segment lost 3 bases and the J segment 8 bases; nucleotides outside the gene matches: 4. This CDR3 is built from 14 residues. The chain's CDR3 is CASSPGQSDSPLHF. The CDR3 DNA reads as TGTGCCAGCTCACCGGGACAGAGTGATTCACCCCTCCACTTT.

This clonotype was recorded many times. The J gene is TRBJ2-4, the V gene TRBV7-9; 7 nucleotides line up with TRBD2. The germline gives CDR1 SEHNR, CDR2 FQNEAQ (reference sequence). This CDR3 is built from 13 residues. The ends lost 4 bases at V and 10 bases at J; junction bases unmatched: 7. The CDR3 region has the DNA TGTGCCAGCAGCTCCCCAGGACTAGAGATTCAGTACTTC. Residues: CASSSPGLEIQYF.

This clonotype was recorded at least ten times. This chain connects TRBV20-1 to TRBJ1-6; no clear D gene. Between the trimmed V and J ends, which lost 6 bases and 10 bases, there was a span of 10 bases. The CDR3 contains 11 residues. Germline-derived CDR1 and CDR2 are DFQATT and SNEGSKA (reference sequence). The DNA for the CDR3 is TGCAGTGCATCTCTAGGCTCACCCCTCCACTTT. This codes for CSASLGSPLHF.

This clonotype was found a few times. The V call is TRBV6-1, the J call TRBJ1-5; 8 bases agree with TRBD1. Germline V gene sequence: CDR1 MNHNS, CDR2 SASEGT. The V and J ends lost 3 bases and 1 base, in that order; junction bases with no gene match: 5. This CDR3 is built from 16 residues. CDR3: CASSEAGGLSNQPQHF. The CDR3 nucleotides are TGTGCCAGCAGTGAGGCAGGGGGCTTAAGCAATCAGCCCCAGCATTTT.

This clonotype came up many times. Here the CDR3 reads CASSSGVGEQYF. Written as DNA, the CDR3 is TGTGCCAGCAGCTCCGGGGTGGGCGAGCAGTACTTC. V and J are TRBV11-2 and TRBJ2-7; tentatively, D is TRBD2 (5 bases). Between the trimmed V and J ends, which lost 4 bases and 6 bases, there was a span of 10 bases. Germline V gene data show CDR1 as SGHAT and CDR2 as FQNNGV. The CDR3 contains 12 residues.

V usage is TRBV10-1 and J usage is TRBJ2-7; tentatively, D is TRBD1 (5 bases). With 4 bases removed from V and 2 bases from J, the gap between germline ends came to 15 bases. CDR1 is WNHNN and CDR2 is SYGVQD in the germline V gene (reference sequence). The CDR3 runs to 15 residues. In DNA form, the CDR3 reads TGCGCCAGCAGTGGCATCAGGACAATGACCTACGAGCAGTACTTC. Its translation is CASSGIRTMTYEQYF.